Sequencing of this TCR beta chain was carried out in a study of cytomegalovirus exposure and HLA in healthy donors. The PCR ran on 60 Vbeta and 13 Jbeta primers. Clones were sequenced by immunoSEQ multiplex PCR, and TCRdb holds only the in-frame ones, with some missing. The data hold about 140,000 clones, with around 63% observed a single time. The sequence was collected from a human donor in good health. Sequencing was performed on PBMCs.

The CDR3 DNA is TGTGCCAGCGAAACAAACTATGGCTACACCTTC. Encoded protein: CASETNYGYTF. The chain joins TRBV5-8 to TRBJ1-2; D gene unclear. The V and J ends lost 7 bases and 2 bases respectively, with 6 bases between them. The CDR3 is made up of 11 amino acids. Looked up from germline, CDR1 is SGHTS and CDR2 is YDEGEE.